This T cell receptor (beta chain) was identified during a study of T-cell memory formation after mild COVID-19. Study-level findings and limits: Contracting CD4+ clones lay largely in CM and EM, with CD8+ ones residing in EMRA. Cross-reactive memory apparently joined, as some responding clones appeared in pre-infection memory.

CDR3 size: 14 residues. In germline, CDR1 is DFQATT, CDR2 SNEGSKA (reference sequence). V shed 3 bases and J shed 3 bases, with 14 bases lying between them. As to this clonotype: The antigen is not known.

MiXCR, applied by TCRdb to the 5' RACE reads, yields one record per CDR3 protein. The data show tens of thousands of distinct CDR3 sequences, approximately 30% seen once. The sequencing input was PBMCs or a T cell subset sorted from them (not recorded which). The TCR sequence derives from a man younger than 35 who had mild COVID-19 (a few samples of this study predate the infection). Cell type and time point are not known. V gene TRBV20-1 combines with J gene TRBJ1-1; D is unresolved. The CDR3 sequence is CSAREGPGDTEAFF. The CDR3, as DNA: TGCAGTGCTAGGGAGGGCCCCGGGGACACTGAAGCTTTCTTT.